Listed here are 9 T cell receptor beta chains from one sample, sequenced in a study of cytomegalovirus exposure and HLA in healthy donors. Method: immunoSEQ multiplex PCR; TCRdb's copy keeps in-frame clones and lacks some. Of 55,000 to 70,000 clones listed, 90% to 95% were seen once; the top ten hold just over 3%. The sequencing sample was made of PBMCs. The origin of the receptors is a man younger than 35 in good health and CMV-seronegative.

The V gene is TRBV11-2, the J gene TRBJ2-3, with 7 bases identical to TRBD1. V shed 6 bases, J shed 2 bases, and the junction held 11 bases outside the gene matches. The CDR3 is made up of 16 amino acids. Looked up from germline, CDR1 is SGHAT and CDR2 is FQNNGV. CDR3 in amino acids: CASRGPGQTYTDTQYF. The CDR3 region has the DNA TGTGCCAGCAGGGGACCGGGACAGACATACACAGATACGCAGTATTTT.

The chain is built from TRBV5-1 and TRBJ1-1; no definite D call. CDR3 size: 13 residues. CDR1 and CDR2 (germline): SGHRS, YFSETQ. V was clipped by 1 base and J by 2 bases, with 6 bases between them. CDR3 nucleotides: TGCGCCAGCAGCTTGTTACTTAACACTGAAGCTTTCTTT. It encodes CASSLLLNTEAFF.

This chain uses TRBV10-1 with TRBJ1-1, with no clear D. Trimming removed 6 bases at V and 0 bases at J, with 11 bases between. The CDR3 is made up of 14 amino acids. Per germline, CDR1 WNHNN and CDR2 SYGVQD (reference sequence). Here the CDR3 DNA reads TGCGCCAGCAGGATGAGACACATGAACACTGAAGCTTTCTTT. Its protein is CASRMRHMNTEAFF.

The chain carries TRBV6-5 and TRBJ2-7; D gene ambiguous. Germline CDR1 reads MNHEY; CDR2 reads SVGAGI. There are 12 residues in the CDR3. Trimming took 7 bases from V and 0 from J, leaving 7 bases between them. The CDR3 sequence: CASTPSSYEQYF. DNA for the CDR3: TGTGCCAGCACTCCGTCCTCCTACGAGCAGTACTTC.

V usage is TRBV9 and J usage is TRBJ2-5; 8 bases are a match to TRBD2. The germline gives CDR1 SGDLS, CDR2 YYNGEE. After removal of 3 bases from V and 4 bases from J, the junction contained 11 bases not matched to a gene. This CDR3 region has 16 residues. As DNA, the CDR3 is TGTGCCAGCAGCGCCATTCCGGGACTAGGCCGAGAGACCCAGTACTTC. This sequence encodes CASSAIPGLGRETQYF.

The V and J genes are TRBV28 and TRBJ2-2; 11 bases are a match to TRBD2. With 4 bases clipped from V and 7 bases from J, the junction kept 8 bases outside the gene matches. The CDR3 length is 16 residues. Per the germline V gene, CDR1 is MDHEN and CDR2 is SYDVKM. The CDR3 reads CASSSLAGDMSGELFF. For the CDR3, the DNA is TGTGCCAGCAGTTCACTAGCGGGAGACATGAGCGGGGAGCTGTTTTTT.

The chain is built from TRBV2 and TRBJ2-7; TRBD2 aligns across 9 bases. The CDR3 sequence is 18 residues long. V trimming: 6 bases; J trimming: 4 bases; junction bases outside the gene matches: 19. Germline assignment: CDR1 SNHLY and CDR2 FYNNEI. CDR3 nucleotide sequence: TGTGCCAGCAGCCCCCAGAATCGTCCTAGCGGGATGATGTACGAGCAGTACTTC. It encodes CASSPQNRPSGMMYEQYF.

This clone was found once. The chain combines TRBV28 with TRBJ2-4; TRBD2 aligns across 14 bases. Germline CDR1 reads MDHEN; CDR2 reads SYDVKM. Trimming at V came to 3 bases and at J to 0 bases, leaving 10 bases not matched to a gene. This CDR3 contains 20 residues. The CDR3 bases are TGTGCCAGCAGTTTGGGACTAGCGGGAGTAAGGAACTTAGCCAAAAACATTCAGTACTTC. Protein: CASSLGLAGVRNLAKNIQYF. Together with reference TRBV28 and TRBJ2-4, the CDR3 gives the full variable domain: DVKVTQSSRYLVKRTGEKVFLECVQDMDHENMFWYRQDPGLGLRLIYFSYDVKMKEKGDIPEGYSVSREKKERFSLILESASTNQTSMYLCASSLGLAGVRNLAKNIQYFGAGTRLSVL.

This clone is a singleton in its sample. The rearrangement links TRBV6-4 to TRBJ2-3; 8 nucleotides match TRBD1. The CDR3 contains 14 residues. CDR1 is MRHNA, CDR2 SNTAGT, per germline. Trimming removed 2 bases from V and 4 bases from J; junction bases left unmatched: 2. This chain's CDR3 is CASSDAQGADTQYF. The CDR3 DNA reads TGTGCCAGCAGTGACGCACAGGGGGCAGATACGCAGTATTTT.